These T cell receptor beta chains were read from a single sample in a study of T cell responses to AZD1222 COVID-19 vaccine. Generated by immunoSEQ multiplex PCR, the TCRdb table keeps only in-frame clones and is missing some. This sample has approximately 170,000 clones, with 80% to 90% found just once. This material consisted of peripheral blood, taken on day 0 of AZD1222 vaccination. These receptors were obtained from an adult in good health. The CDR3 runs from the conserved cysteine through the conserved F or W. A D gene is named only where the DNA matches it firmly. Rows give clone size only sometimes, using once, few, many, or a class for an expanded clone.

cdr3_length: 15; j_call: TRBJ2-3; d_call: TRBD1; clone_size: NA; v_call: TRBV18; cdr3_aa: CASSPMTGGGDTQYF; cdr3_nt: TGTGCCAGCTCACCAATGACAGGGGGCGGAGATACGCAGTATTTT
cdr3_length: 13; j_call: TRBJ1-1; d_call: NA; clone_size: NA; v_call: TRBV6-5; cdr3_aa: CASSYQGRFEAFF; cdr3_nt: TGTGCCAGCAGTTACCAGGGACGATTCGAGGCTTTCTTT
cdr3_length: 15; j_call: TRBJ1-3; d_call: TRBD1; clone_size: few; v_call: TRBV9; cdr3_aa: CASSHQTGWKNTIYF; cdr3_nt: TGTGCCAGCAGCCACCAGACAGGGTGGAAAAACACCATATATTTT
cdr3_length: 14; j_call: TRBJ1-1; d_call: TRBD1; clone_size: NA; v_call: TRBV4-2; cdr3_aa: CASSQDRGRTEAFF; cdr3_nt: TGTGCCAGCAGCCAGGACAGGGGGAGGACCGAAGCTTTCTTT
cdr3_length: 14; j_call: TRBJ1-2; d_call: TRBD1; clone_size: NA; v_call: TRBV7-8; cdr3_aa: CASSSTRDRVDYTF; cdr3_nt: TGTGCCAGCAGCTCTACCCGGGACAGGGTTGACTACACCTTC
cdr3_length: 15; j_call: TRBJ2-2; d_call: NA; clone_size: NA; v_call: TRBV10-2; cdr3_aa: CASSELASGTGELFF; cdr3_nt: TGCGCCAGCAGTGAGCTAGCGTCGGGCACCGGGGAGCTGTTTTTT
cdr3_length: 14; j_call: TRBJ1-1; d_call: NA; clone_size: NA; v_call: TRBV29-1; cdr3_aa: CSVSGRVSNTEAFF; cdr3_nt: TGCAGCGTCTCGGGCAGGGTATCGAACACTGAAGCTTTCTTT
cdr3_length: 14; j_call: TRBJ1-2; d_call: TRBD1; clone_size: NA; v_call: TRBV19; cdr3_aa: CASRTGGANYGYTF; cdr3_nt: TGTGCCAGTAGGACAGGGGGCGCGAACTATGGCTACACCTTC
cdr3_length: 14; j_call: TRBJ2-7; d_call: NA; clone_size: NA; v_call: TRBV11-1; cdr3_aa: CASTTGLQAYEQYF; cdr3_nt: TGTGCCAGCACCACCGGGCTGCAAGCCTACGAGCAGTACTTC
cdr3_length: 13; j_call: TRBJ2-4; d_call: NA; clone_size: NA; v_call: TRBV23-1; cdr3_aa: CASSQSGFDIQYF; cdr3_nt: TGCGCCAGCAGTCAATCGGGGTTCGACATTCAGTACTTC
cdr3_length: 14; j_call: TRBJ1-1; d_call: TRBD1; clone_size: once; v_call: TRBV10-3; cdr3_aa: CAISERQGGTEAFF; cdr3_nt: TGTGCCATCAGTGAACGACAGGGGGGCACTGAAGCTTTCTTT
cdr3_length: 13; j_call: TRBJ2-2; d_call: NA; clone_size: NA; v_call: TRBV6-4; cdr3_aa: CASSADNTGELFF; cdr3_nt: TGTGCCAGCAGTGCGGACAACACCGGGGAGCTGTTTTTT
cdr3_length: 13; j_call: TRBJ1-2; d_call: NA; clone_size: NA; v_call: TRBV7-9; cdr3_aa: CASSLADYGGYTF; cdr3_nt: TGTGCCAGCAGCTTAGCCGATTATGGCGGCTACACCTTC
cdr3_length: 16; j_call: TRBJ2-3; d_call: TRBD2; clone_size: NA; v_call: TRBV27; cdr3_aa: CASRAGLAGGQGEQYF; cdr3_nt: TGTGCCAGCAGGGCCGGACTAGCGGGGGGGCAAGGGGAGCAGTATTTT
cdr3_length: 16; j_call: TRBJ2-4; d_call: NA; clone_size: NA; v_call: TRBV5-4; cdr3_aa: CASSLATAVAKNIQYF; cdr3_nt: TGTGCCAGCAGCTTGGCCACAGCGGTAGCCAAAAACATTCAGTACTTC
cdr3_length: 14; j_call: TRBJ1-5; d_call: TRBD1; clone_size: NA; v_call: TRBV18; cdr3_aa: CASSAGGSNQPQHF; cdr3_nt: TGTGCCAGCTCAGCAGGGGGCTCCAATCAGCCCCAGCATTTT